Reported below is one T cell receptor beta chain. The sample comes from a study of blood T cell repertoires in COVID-19. Only in-frame clones appear in the TCRdb table, and some are missing; sequencing was by immunoSEQ multiplex PCR. The sample lists fewer than 450,000 clones, about 89% occurring once. The sequence was collected from a woman between 50 and 59 years old with COVID-19, enrolled during active disease. The sequencing sample was made of peripheral blood.

The CDR3 DNA reads as TGTGCCAGCATGAGTGCGGATACGCAGTATTTT. This codes for CASMSADTQYF. This sequence joins TRBV3-1 (or the pseudogene TRBV3-2) and TRBJ2-3; D is ambiguous. V shed 7 bases and J shed 6 bases, with 8 bases lying between them. There are 11 residues in the CDR3. Per germline, CDR1 LGHDT and CDR2 YNNKEL (reference sequence).